This T cell receptor (beta chain) was sequenced during a study of blood T cells in healthy people across ages. Overall study results and limits: Investigators treated diversity estimates from one million T cells as underestimates.

Sample-barcoded 5' priming and a J-beta primer mix drove a second PCR of 7 to 11 cycles. TCRdb re-called the 5' RACE reads through MiXCR, storing one row per CDR3 protein. This table has around 1,000,000 distinct CDR3 sequences, more than 30% appearing once. In regard to this clonotype: Antigen: not known.

Whenever a sample was processed, at least 6 million PBMCs were isolated. Each sample yielded at least 5.5 micrograms of PBMC total RNA. Sequences were obtained from blood. The sequence was obtained from a man aged 18-30 years in good health.

The chain's CDR3 is CSGVNRAGTEAFF. The DNA for the CDR3 is TGCAGTGGGGTAAACAGGGCGGGCACTGAAGCTTTCTTT. The chain couples TRBV20-1 to TRBJ1-1, with D perhaps TRBD1 (6 bases). Looked up from germline, CDR1 is DFQATT and CDR2 is SNEGSKA (reference sequence). This CDR3 region has 13 residues. Trimming stripped 7 bases from V and 4 bases from J, with 16 bases between.